This record concerns one T cell receptor beta chain sequence. Its antigen has not been determined. No clone much larger than this one lies a single base away; base qualities are absent. This sample is drawn from a study of shared clonotypes between healthy human individuals (dated by TCRdb to 2020 to 2022). For the study in its entirety: Three men and two women, aged 18 to 49 years, made up the cohort. For each donor, CD4 naive and CD4 memory were each run on three plates, CD8 naive on two plates, and CD8 memory on one plate. Blood TCR repertoires of a handful of healthy adults were deeply sequenced to estimate repertoire size and the extent of clonotype sharing between individuals. To increase sequencing depth and limit assay-specific biases, different laboratories used diverse techniques to prepare libraries and sequence TCR repertoires. Per donor, leukapheresis produced somewhere between about 0.85 and 8.9 billion PBMCs. The full study reports these points: Larger estimated clonotype richness was generally found for naive subsets than for memory subsets. Only blood was sampled, and tissue TCR repertoires likely differ from those in blood. The genetic and exposure-history diversity represented was limited by the small number of donors. Compared with non-shared clonotypes, clonotypes shared by all four sorted-subset donors had higher generation probabilities. Across several donors, approximately 4.6% of naive CD4, around 3.5% of naive CD8, 2.3% of memory CD4, and roughly 0.41% of memory CD8 clonotypes were shared. Pairwise subsampling indicated that sequencing depth was expected to affect the degree of clonotype sharing among donors. Rarefaction of sorted-subset datasets indicated incomplete sequencing despite the large sequencing depth.

Using the deep immunoSEQ assay, multiplex PCR amplified TCR CDR3 regions from genomic DNA. Genomic DNA extracted from each cell subset was distributed evenly over all wells of several immunoSEQ 96-well plates, and each plate served as one replicate. For sorted subsets, about 210 ng of genomic DNA, equivalent to around 31,000 T cell genomes, went into each replicate PCR. Purified libraries were measured with a Qubit 3.0 fluorometer, size-checked on a Bioanalyzer 2100, and measured again with the KAPA Library Quantification kit. Every immunoSEQ 96-well plate was sequenced on a dedicated single-read 150-cycle Illumina NextSeq 550 flow cell. The original pipeline was this. Because the immunoSEQ output included only junctional sequences and no quality scores, the filtering could not be the same as the filtering used for full-length reads. To assign V/J genes and CDR3, sequences were annotated using PyIR, a Python wrapper for IgBLAST v1.9, with IMGT germline references. Reads were filtered out if the reads had weak V/J assignments (E-value above 1e-6), no CDR3, stop codons, out-of-frame junctions, or ambiguous translated residues. V3J clonotypes were defined as sequences sharing an identical inferred V gene, J gene, and CDR3 amino acid sequence. Percentage overlap between repertoires was computed as shared unique clonotypes divided by the size of the smaller repertoire. RTK rarefaction, the Chao1 estimator, and Recon v2.1 estimates of unobserved clonotypes were used to assess repertoire richness. OLGA was used to compute generation probabilities for all TCRbeta clonotypes that the gDNA method yielded from a few donors. TCRdb mirrors the immuneACCESS table, restricted to in-frame sequences. Some clones are absent from its copies; in checked studies, under half trace to an unresolved V gene, and the reason for the others is unknown. The V and J calls and clone size were taken over from that table, and D and trimming were inferred from the DNA. The sample profile shows around 580,000 clones; about 98% of them were found once. The ten largest clonotypes hold approximately 0.33% of the sample.

CD8 naive samples consisted of CD45RO-negative cells that were positively selected for CCR7, yielding a CD45RA+CCR7+ population without TemRA cells. Donors were healthy HIV-negative adults with no recently reported acute infections or vaccinations. Every donor was a Caucasian adult living in Nashville, Tennessee, USA. After blood collection by leukapheresis, PBMCs were isolated using Ficoll-Histopaque density gradient centrifugation and then cryopreserved in the vapor phase of liquid nitrogen. Analytical flow cytometry was used to check the purity and quantity of every magnetically sorted T cell population. Genomic DNA was isolated from each sorted fraction and quantified by UV absorbance on a Nanodrop 2000c. The CDR3 covers 14 residues, taking in both the cysteine and the phenylalanine. Of all the DNA, just the CDR3 is kept, 42 bases in frame from base 1. V is pruned by 5 bases and J by 9 bases, leaving 8 bases of the junction without a gene match. CDR1 and CDR2 were assigned from the germline V gene (reference sequence) as MNHEY and SMNVEV.

This chain is built from TRBV27 and TRBJ2-1, with 9 central nucleotides matching TRBD1. This TCR came from a man younger than 40 in good health. What was sequenced was naive CD8+ T cells sorted from blood. The cell subset or site tag for this specimen amounts to: CD45RA+CCR7+. The CDR3 region: CASSPGQGIGEQFF. The base sequence is TGTGCCAGCAGTCCCGGACAGGGGATCGGTGAGCAGTTCTTC.